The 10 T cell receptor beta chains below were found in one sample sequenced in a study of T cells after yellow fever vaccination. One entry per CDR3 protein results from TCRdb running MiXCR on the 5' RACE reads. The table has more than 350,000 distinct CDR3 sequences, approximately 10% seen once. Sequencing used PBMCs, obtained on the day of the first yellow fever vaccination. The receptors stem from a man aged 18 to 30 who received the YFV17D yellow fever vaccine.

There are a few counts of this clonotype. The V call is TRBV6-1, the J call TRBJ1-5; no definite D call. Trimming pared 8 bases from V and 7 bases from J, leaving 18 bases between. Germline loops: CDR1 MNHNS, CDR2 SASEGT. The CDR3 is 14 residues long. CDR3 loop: CASLKGGQIQPQHF. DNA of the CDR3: TGTGCCAGCCTCAAAGGTGGGCAGATCCAGCCCCAGCATTTT.

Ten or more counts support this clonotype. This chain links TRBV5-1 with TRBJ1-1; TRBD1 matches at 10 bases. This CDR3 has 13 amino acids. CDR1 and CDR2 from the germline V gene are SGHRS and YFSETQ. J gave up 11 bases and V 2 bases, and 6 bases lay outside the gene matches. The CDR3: CASSFYGTGAAFF. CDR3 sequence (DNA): TGCGCCAGCAGCTTCTATGGGACAGGGGCCGCTTTCTTT.

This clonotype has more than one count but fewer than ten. The CDR3, as DNA: TGCAGTGCATACTCATCCGAAGAGACCCAGTACTTC. Translated, it gives CSAYSSEETQYF. The rearrangement uses TRBV20-1 and TRBJ2-5; D is undetermined. The CDR3 spans 12 residues. CDR1 and CDR2 (germline): DFQATT, SNEGSKA (reference sequence). With 6 bases removed from V and 3 bases from J, the gap between germline ends came to 11 bases.

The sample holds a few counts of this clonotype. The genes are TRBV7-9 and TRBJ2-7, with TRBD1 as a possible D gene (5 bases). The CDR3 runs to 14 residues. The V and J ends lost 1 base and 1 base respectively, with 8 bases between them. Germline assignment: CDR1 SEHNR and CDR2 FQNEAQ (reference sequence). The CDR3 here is CASSLEDTSYEQYV. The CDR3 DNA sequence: TGTGCCAGCAGCTTAGAGGACACTTCCTACGAGCAGTACGTC.

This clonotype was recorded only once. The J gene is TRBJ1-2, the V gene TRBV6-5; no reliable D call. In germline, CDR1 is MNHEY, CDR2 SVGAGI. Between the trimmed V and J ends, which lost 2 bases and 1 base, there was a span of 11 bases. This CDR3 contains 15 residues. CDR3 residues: CASSYHLGINYGYTF. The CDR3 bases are TGTGCCAGCAGTTACCATCTGGGAATTAACTATGGCTACACCTTC.

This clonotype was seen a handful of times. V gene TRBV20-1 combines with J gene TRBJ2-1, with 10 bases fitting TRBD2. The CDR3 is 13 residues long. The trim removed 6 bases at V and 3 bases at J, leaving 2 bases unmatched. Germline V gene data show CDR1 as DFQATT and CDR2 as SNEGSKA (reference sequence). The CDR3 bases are TGCAGTGCCCAGCGGGGGGGCTACAATGAGCAGTTCTTC. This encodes CSAQRGGYNEQFF.

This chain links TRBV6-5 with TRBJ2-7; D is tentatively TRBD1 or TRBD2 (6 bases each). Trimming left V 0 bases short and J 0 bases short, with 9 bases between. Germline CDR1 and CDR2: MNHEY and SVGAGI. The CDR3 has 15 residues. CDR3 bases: TGTGCCAGCAGTTACTCAGGGGGGATCTCCTACGAGCAGTACTTC. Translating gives CASSYSGGISYEQYF.

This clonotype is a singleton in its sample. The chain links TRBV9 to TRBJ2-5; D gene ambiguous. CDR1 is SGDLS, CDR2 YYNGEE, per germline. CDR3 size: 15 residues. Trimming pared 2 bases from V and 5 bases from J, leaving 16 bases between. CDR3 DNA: TGTGCCAGCAGCGTCGACCCCCTCGCAGAGGAGACCCAGTACTTC. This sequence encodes CASSVDPLAEETQYF.

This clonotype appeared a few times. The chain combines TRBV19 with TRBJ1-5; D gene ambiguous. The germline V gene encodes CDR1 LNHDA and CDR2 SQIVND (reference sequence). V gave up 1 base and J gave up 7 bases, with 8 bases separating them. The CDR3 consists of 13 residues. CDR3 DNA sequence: TGTGCCAGTAGTATAGGGATTAACCAGCCCCAGCATTTT. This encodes CASSIGINQPQHF.

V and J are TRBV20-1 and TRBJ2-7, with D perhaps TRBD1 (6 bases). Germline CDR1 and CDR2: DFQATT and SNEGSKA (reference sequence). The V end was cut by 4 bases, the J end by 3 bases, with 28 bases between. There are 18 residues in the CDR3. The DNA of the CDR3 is TGCAGTGCTACCTCCAAAGGGTTTCCCGGACAGCCGATCTACGAGCAGTACGTC. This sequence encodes CSATSKGFPGQPIYEQYV.